This TCR beta chain was retrieved from a study of response to subunit inactivated influenza vaccine. Study-wide results and limits: The authors suggested that every seasonal influenza vaccination recruits few new T cells.

TCRdb ran MiXCR on the RT-PCR reads and lists one entry per CDR3 protein. The data contain about 520,000 distinct CDR3 sequences, 25% of them singletons. Regarding this clonotype: Its target is not known.

Losses at the gene ends were 1 base for V and 6 bases for J; bases not matched to a gene: 8. The germline V gene has CDR1 DFQATT and CDR2 SNEGSKA (reference sequence). The length of the CDR3 is 16 residues. Sequenced material: CD4+ T cells sorted from PBMCs, taken roughly 5 days after vaccination. The origin of this receptor is a man in his fifties or sixties who received an inactivated influenza vaccine. The V call is TRBV20-1, the J call TRBJ2-1; 11 nucleotides line up with TRBD2. The CDR3 DNA is TGCAGTGCTAGAGCCGGGACTAGCGGTAGGCGCAATGAGCAGTTCTTC. Translation gives CSARAGTSGRRNEQFF.